This TCR beta chain was found in a study of response to subunit inactivated influenza vaccine. Study findings and constraints: Each seasonal flu vaccination may recruit only limited new T cells, authors suggested.

This clonotype was detected only a few times. The antigen is undetermined. TCRdb re-called the RT-PCR reads with MiXCR, one entry per CDR3 protein. The repertoire includes 300,000 to 350,000 distinct CDR3 sequences, 21% of them detected once, and approximately 10% sits in the top ten. The sequenced sample was PBMCs from blood, obtained less than 22 months after vaccination. This receptor was taken from a man between 50 and 69 years old who received an inactivated influenza vaccine.

The CDR3 loop is CASSIPSGDGYTF. The DNA for the CDR3 is TGCGCCAGCAGCATCCCCAGTGGAGATGGCTACACCTTC. The rearrangement links TRBV4-1 to TRBJ1-2; D uncertain. V was cut by 5 bases and J by 6 bases, with 13 bases left in between. CDR1 and CDR2 from the germline V gene are MGHRA and YSYEKL. The CDR3 contains 13 residues.